These T cell receptor beta chains were read from a single sample in a study of OX40 agonist ivuxolimab in advanced cancers. Using immunoSEQ multiplex PCR, the repertoire was profiled, and TCRdb retains in-frame clones only, with some absent. The sample has about 55,000 clones, roughly 90% seen once. The specimen was CD4+ or CD8+ T cells sorted from blood, collected in a trial of the OX40 agonist ivuxolimab. These TCRs come from an adult with an advanced solid tumor such as melanoma, head and neck, liver or kidney cancer. CDR3s include the opening cysteine and the closing phenylalanine or tryptophan. A D gene is named only where the DNA matches it firmly.

CDR3: CASSGYLAKNIQYF; J: TRBJ2-4; D: .; V: TRBV2
CDR3: CASSGTSGVSYNEQFF; J: TRBJ2-1; D: TRBD2; V: TRBV6-1
CDR3: CAWSTGSGPQHF; J: TRBJ1-5; D: .; V: TRBV30
CDR3: CASSDRGRSGTQYF; J: TRBJ2-5; D: TRBD1; V: TRBV6-1
CDR3: CASSLEGPGVNEQFF; J: TRBJ2-1; D: .; V: TRBV5-4
CDR3: CASSFWSNKRETYNEQFF; J: TRBJ2-1; D: TRBD2; V: TRBV28
CDR3: CASSAGQGITEAFF; J: TRBJ1-1; D: TRBD1; V: TRBV18
CDR3: CASSLGRTRAGEQYF; J: TRBJ2-7; D: .; V: TRBV5-4
CDR3: CASSLAETQYF; J: TRBJ2-5; D: .; V: TRBV5-4
CDR3: CASSRRWGDGTEAFF; J: TRBJ1-1; D: .; V: TRBV5-1
CDR3: CASSLVGGPINEQYF; J: TRBJ2-7; D: TRBD2; V: TRBV7-9
CDR3: CASSIHSGSSPLAKNIQYF; J: TRBJ2-4; D: TRBD2; V: TRBV28
CDR3: CAWSTPLGAGIYNEQFF; J: TRBJ2-1; D: .; V: TRBV30
CDR3: CASSPIGRTEAFF; J: TRBJ1-1; D: .; V: TRBV18
CDR3: CASSESGGRANTQYF; J: TRBJ2-3; D: TRBD2; V: TRBV6-4
CDR3: CASSISGAYSTDTQYF; J: TRBJ2-3; D: TRBD2; V: TRBV19
CDR3: CASSGLAGEETQYF; J: TRBJ2-5; D: TRBD2; V: TRBV5-1
CDR3: CASRGQGEENTIYF; J: TRBJ1-3; D: TRBD1; V: TRBV19
CDR3: CASSLGIGQGAYEQYF; J: TRBJ2-7; D: TRBD1; V: TRBV5-1
CDR3: CASSESRLRTYEQYF; J: TRBJ2-7; D: .; V: TRBV6-1
CDR3: CASSSRETQYF; J: TRBJ2-5; D: .; V: TRBV4-2
CDR3: CATTKDRGLRDEQFF; J: TRBJ2-1; D: TRBD1; V: TRBV27
CDR3: CASSSREGYEQYF; J: TRBJ2-7; D: TRBD2; V: TRBV7-2
CDR3: CASSNPGQVGEDTQYF; J: TRBJ2-3; D: TRBD1; V: TRBV5-1
CDR3: CASIDSGANVLTF; J: TRBJ2-6; D: .; V: TRBV6-1
CDR3: CASRITGFANTGELFF; J: TRBJ2-2; D: .; V: TRBV7-2
CDR3: CAWRRDGTLNTEAFF; J: TRBJ1-1; D: .; V: TRBV30
CDR3: CASSLGGLNTEAFF; J: TRBJ1-1; D: .; V: TRBV5-1